These 30 T cell receptor beta chains were sequenced from one sample in a study of OX40 agonist ivuxolimab in advanced cancers. TCRdb's copy holds only in-frame clones and misses some; the assay was immunoSEQ multiplex PCR. The sample lists 70,000 to 100,000 clones; 84% were seen once. The specimen was CD4+ or CD8+ T cells sorted from blood, collected in a trial of the OX40 agonist ivuxolimab. These receptors all stem from an adult with an advanced solid tumor such as melanoma, head and neck, liver or kidney cancer.

V and J are TRBV19 and TRBJ1-4; D is undetermined. This CDR3 is built from 13 residues. The germline V gene has CDR1 LNHDA and CDR2 SQIVND (reference sequence). V dropped 5 bases and J dropped 5 bases, with 9 bases sitting between them. CDR3 region: CASSLGRNEKLFF. DNA for the CDR3: TGTGCCAGTAGTTTGGGAAGGAATGAAAAACTGTTTTTT. Combining the CDR3 with reference TRBV19 and TRBJ1-4 gives the whole variable domain DGGITQSPKYLFRKEGQNVTLSCEQNLNHDAMYWYRQDPGQGLRLIYYSQIVNDFQKGDIAEGYSVSREKKESFPLTVTSAQKNPTAFYLCASSLGRNEKLFFGSGTQLSVL.

This chain joins TRBV4-1 and TRBJ2-1, with TRBD2 matching 11 bases. This CDR3 is built from 16 residues. The germline gives CDR1 MGHRA, CDR2 YSYEKL. The junction had 12 bases not matched to a gene; V was cut back by 2 bases and J by 12 bases. The CDR3 loop is CASSQPLAGALEGQFF. CDR3 in DNA: TGCGCCAGCAGCCAACCACTAGCGGGGGCCCTAGAGGGGCAGTTCTTC.

V and J are TRBV13 and TRBJ2-2, with D maybe TRBD2 (5 bases). CDR1 and CDR2 (germline): PRHDT, FYEKMQ (reference sequence). V gave up 2 bases and J gave up 0 bases, with 10 bases separating them. This CDR3 contains 16 residues. The CDR3 region is CASSLQGGSNTGELFF. The CDR3 region has the DNA TGTGCCAGCAGCTTACAAGGAGGATCGAACACCGGGGAGCTGTTTTTT.

In DNA form, the CDR3 reads TGTGCCAGCAGCCCGAGAGATGGGGATACGCAGTATTTT. Translated, it gives CASSPRDGDTQYF. The rearrangement joins TRBV7-3 to TRBJ2-3; D not certain. Germline CDR1 SGHTA, CDR2 FQGTGA. Deletions cut 5 bases from V and 6 bases from J, with 12 bases between. The CDR3 sequence is 13 residues long.

This chain joins TRBV11-2 and TRBJ1-2, with 9 bases matching TRBD1. This CDR3 has 17 amino acids. V lost 1 base and J lost 5; bases outside the gene matches: 11. CDR1 and CDR2 (germline): SGHAT, FQNNGV. This CDR3 is CASSLALGQGEGYGYTF. CDR3 nucleotide sequence: TGTGCCAGCAGCTTAGCCTTGGGACAGGGAGAAGGGTATGGCTACACCTTC. Supplemented by reference TRBV11-2 and TRBJ1-2, the full variable domain reads EAGVAQSPRYKIIEKRQSVAFWCNPISGHATLYWYQQILGQGPKLLIQFQNNGVVDDSQLPKDRFSAERLKGVDSTLKIQPAKLEDSAVYLCASSLALGQGEGYGYTFGSGTRLTVV.

A note on this clone: Distinct nucleotide sequences in the sample also encode this CDR3. This chain connects TRBV29-1 to TRBJ2-1, with TRBD2 matching 10 bases. Germline values: CDR1 SQVTM, CDR2 ANQGSEA. The CDR3 spans 14 residues. The CDR3 DNA sequence: TGCGCAGCTCGGTTAGCGGGGGGCTACAATGAGCAGTTCTTC. This codes for CAARLAGGYNEQFF.

The CDR3 is CATSTRTQGPRNEQYF. In DNA form, the CDR3 reads TGTGCCACCAGCACCAGGACACAGGGGCCTCGGAACGAGCAGTACTTC. The chain employs TRBV15 and TRBJ2-7, with 7 positions matching TRBD1. The germline V gene has CDR1 LNHNV and CDR2 YYDKDF (reference sequence). CDR3 length: 16 amino acids. The V and J ends lost 4 bases and 5 bases, in that order; junction bases with no gene match: 14.

The chain links TRBV5-1 to TRBJ1-1; perhaps TRBD1 as D (5 bases). The CDR3 has 13 residues. Between the trimmed V and J ends, which lost 1 base and 5 bases, there was a span of 9 bases. In germline, CDR1 is SGHRS, CDR2 YFSETQ. The CDR3 reads CASSLQGDTEAFF. CDR3 nucleotides: TGCGCCAGCAGCTTGCAGGGAGATACTGAAGCTTTCTTT.

The V gene is TRBV6-1, the J gene TRBJ2-5; no clear D. This CDR3 has 15 residues. Trimming removed 1 base from V and 3 bases from J, with 12 bases in between. CDR1 MNHNS and CDR2 SASEGT come from the germline V gene. CDR3 in amino acids: CASSEGAATEETQYF. In DNA form, the CDR3 reads TGTGCCAGCAGTGAAGGGGCCGCGACGGAAGAGACCCAGTACTTC.

This chain uses TRBV29-1 with TRBJ2-1; D is unclear. Germline CDR1 SQVTM, CDR2 ANQGSEA. Between the trimmed V and J ends, which lost 6 bases and 3 bases, there was a span of 15 bases. This CDR3 is 14 amino acids long. CDR3 sequence: CSVQPRHNYNEQFF. In DNA, the CDR3 is TGCAGCGTCCAACCCCGACACAACTACAATGAGCAGTTCTTC.

J is TRBJ1-2 and V is TRBV27; D unclear. V lost 5 bases and J 2 bases, leaving 21 bases between the germline ends. CDR1 MNHEY and CDR2 SMNVEV come from the germline V gene (reference sequence). The CDR3 consists of 17 residues. CDR3 coding DNA: TGTGCCAGCAGTCCCTCGGACGGAATGTTTCGAAACTATGGCTACACCTTC. Translation: CASSPSDGMFRNYGYTF.

The chain joins TRBV13 to TRBJ2-7; D might be TRBD2 (5 bases). Looked up from germline, CDR1 is PRHDT and CDR2 is FYEKMQ (reference sequence). V lost 4 bases to trimming and J lost 9 bases, with 13 bases between them. The CDR3 contains 12 residues. As DNA, the CDR3 is TGTGCCAGCAGCTATTATCGGGATTCGCAGTACTTC. Residues: CASSYYRDSQYF.

The chain has TRBV7-8 and TRBJ1-6, with TRBD1 matching over 10 bases. Germline-derived CDR1 and CDR2 are SGHVS and FQNEAQ. CDR3 length: 16 amino acids. J was trimmed by 3 bases and V by 5 bases; bases with no gene match: 4. In DNA form, the CDR3 reads TGTGCCAGCAGCCAGTGGACAGGGGGCTATAATTCACCCCTCCACTTT. This translates into CASSQWTGGYNSPLHF.

The chain employs TRBV27 and TRBJ2-1; perhaps TRBD1 as D (5 bases). The germline V and J ends were trimmed by 5 bases and 5 bases, with 22 bases remaining between them. The CDR3 consists of 17 residues. Germline V CDR1 and CDR2: MNHEY, SMNVEV (reference sequence). CDR3: CASSASLRAFGDNEQFF. As DNA, the CDR3 is TGTGCCAGCAGTGCCTCACTCAGGGCCTTTGGGGACAATGAGCAGTTCTTC.

The chain joins TRBV28 to TRBJ2-1; D is possibly TRBD1 (6 bases). V was pared by 3 bases and J by 7 bases, with 10 bases between. The CDR3 is 13 amino acids. Germline V lookup: CDR1 MDHEN, CDR2 SYDVKM. The DNA of the CDR3 is TGTGCCAGCAGTTTGGACAGATTAAATGAGCAGTTCTTC. Translated: CASSLDRLNEQFF.

Points on this clone: A junction end diverges from the germline sequence, so it may reflect a read error. V and J are TRBV10-3 and TRBJ1-2, with D maybe TRBD1 (6 bases). The CDR3 has 15 residues. CDR1 and CDR2 from the germline V gene are ENHRY and SYGVKD. This CDR3 reads CASSVTGGGLYGYTF. CDR3 nucleotides: TGTGCCAGCAGTGTCACAGGCGGGGGGCTATATGGCTACACCTTC.

J is TRBJ1-2 and V is TRBV5-8; maybe TRBD1 (5 bases). Germline lookup yields CDR1 SGHTS and CDR2 YDEGEE. This CDR3 is 15 amino acids long. Trimming cost V 4 bases and J 0 bases, with 13 bases left between them. CDR3: CASSIQGSTNYGYTF. CDR3 DNA: TGTGCCAGCAGCATCCAGGGAAGCACTAACTATGGCTACACCTTC. The complete variable domain, with remaining parts taken from reference TRBV5-8 and TRBJ1-2, reads EAGVTQSPTHLIKTRGQQATLRCSPISGHTSVYWYQQALGLGLQFLLWYDEGEERNRGNFPPRFSGRQFPNYSSELNVNALELEDSALYLCASSIQGSTNYGYTFGSGTRLTVV.

V gene TRBV11-3 combines with J gene TRBJ1-6, with 7 nucleotides matching TRBD1. Germline V gives CDR1 SGHNT, CDR2 YENEEA. This CDR3 comprises 14 residues. V dropped 3 bases and J dropped 9; count of bases not matched to a gene: 5. The CDR3 spells CASSFGTASSPLHF. The CDR3 DNA follows: TGTGCCAGCAGCTTTGGGACAGCTTCTTCACCCCTCCACTTT.

The count of this clone is one. The V call is TRBV2, the J call TRBJ1-6, with D unclear. V lost 7 bases, J lost 5 bases, and 9 bases lay in between. CDR1 and CDR2 from the germline V gene are SNHLY and FYNNEI. There are 13 residues in the CDR3. The CDR3 sequence: CASNSEDNSPLHF. CDR3 bases: TGTGCCAGCAACAGTGAAGATAATTCACCCCTCCACTTT.

The chain links TRBV7-6 to TRBJ2-5; D is possibly TRBD1 (6 bases). V lost 5 bases, J lost 4 bases, and 11 bases lay in between. CDR1 is SGHVS and CDR2 is FNYEAQ in the germline V gene. CDR3 size: 13 residues. The CDR3 DNA follows: TGTGCCAGCAGCCGTACAGGGAGAGAGACCCAGTACTTC. This translates into CASSRTGRETQYF.

The CDR3 coding sequence is TGTGCCAGCAGCCCAGTACTAACCGGGGAGCTGTTTTTT. As protein: CASSPVLTGELFF. The chain employs TRBV28 and TRBJ2-2; no reliable D call. The V gene lost 6 bases and the J gene lost 5 bases, with 10 bases spanning the gap. The CDR3 has 13 amino acids. The germline gives CDR1 MDHEN, CDR2 SYDVKM.

The chain uses TRBV10-3 and TRBJ2-7; 7 bases agree with TRBD1. Germline lookup yields CDR1 ENHRY and CDR2 SYGVKD. The trim removed 0 bases at V and 5 bases at J, leaving 1 base unmatched. This CDR3 has 13 amino acids. The DNA of the CDR3 is TGTGCCATCAGTGAGTCGACAGGGCACGAGCAGTACTTC. Its protein is CAISESTGHEQYF.

The DNA for the CDR3 is TGTGCCAGCAGCGGACTAGCGGGGGATCGATATGAGCAGTTCTTC. This codes for CASSGLAGDRYEQFF. The rearrangement links TRBV9 to TRBJ2-1; 12 nucleotides agree with TRBD2. Germline lookup yields CDR1 SGDLS and CDR2 YYNGEE. This CDR3 has 15 amino acids. Unmatched junction bases numbered 6, after V lost 3 bases and J lost 8 bases. The full variable domain, rest sourced from reference TRBV9 and TRBJ2-1, is DSGVTQTPKHLITATGQRVTLRCSPRSGDLSVYWYQQSLDQGLQFLIQYYNGEERAKGNILERFSAQQFPDLHSELNLSSLELGDSALYFCASSGLAGDRYEQFFGPGTRLTVL.

V and J are TRBV7-2 and TRBJ2-5; D may be TRBD1 (6 bases). This CDR3 is 14 amino acids long. V was trimmed by 5 bases and J by 4 bases, leaving 14 bases between them. The germline gives CDR1 SGHTA, CDR2 FQGNSA. The CDR3 nucleotides are TGTGCCAGCAGCATACAGGGTGCGGCAGAGACCCAGTACTTC. This gives the protein CASSIQGAAETQYF.

This clone has a single count. The V gene is TRBV2, the J gene TRBJ2-5; D is perhaps TRBD1 or TRBD2 (5 bases each). Germline V gene data show CDR1 as SNHLY and CDR2 as FYNNEI. V was shortened by 2 bases and J by 4 bases, with 14 bases between the two germline ends. The CDR3 loop spans 15 amino acids. The chain's CDR3 is CASSENLGVGETQYF. The CDR3 DNA is TGTGCCAGCAGTGAAAATTTGGGGGTTGGAGAGACCCAGTACTTC.

The chain is built from TRBV10-3 and TRBJ1-1; TRBD1 matches 8 bases. Germline V gene lookup returns CDR1 ENHRY and CDR2 SYGVKD. J lost 7 bases, V lost 10 bases, and 5 bases had no gene match. CDR3 length: 11 amino acids. CDR3: CANGQGNEAFF. For the CDR3, the DNA is TGTGCCAACGGACAGGGAAATGAAGCTTTCTTT.

The chain uses TRBV9 and TRBJ2-5; 10 nucleotides match TRBD2. Trimming removed 0 bases from V and 2 bases from J; junction bases left unmatched: 7. Germline lookup yields CDR1 SGDLS and CDR2 YYNGEE. The length of the CDR3 is 17 residues. CDR3 region: CASSVGASGGVQETQYF. CDR3 DNA sequence: TGTGCCAGCAGCGTAGGGGCTAGCGGGGGTGTGCAAGAGACCCAGTACTTC.

The J gene is TRBJ1-5, the V gene TRBV19; the D is unclear. The germline V and J ends were trimmed by 4 bases and 4 bases, with 14 bases remaining between them. Germline CDR1 LNHDA, CDR2 SQIVND (reference sequence). The CDR3 is made up of 15 amino acids. CDR3 sequence (DNA): TGTGCCAGTAGTAAGAGCGGGCAGAAAAATCAGCCCCAGCATTTT. Amino acids: CASSKSGQKNQPQHF.

V usage is TRBV5-1 and J usage is TRBJ2-5, with 14 bases fitting TRBD2. CDR1 is SGHRS, CDR2 YFSETQ, per germline. This CDR3 region has 16 residues. With V trimmed by 0 bases and J by 5 bases, 3 bases remained unmatched. CDR3 DNA sequence: TGCGCCAGCAGCTTGGAGGGGACTAGCGGGGGCGAGACCCAGTACTTC. Amino acids: CASSLEGTSGGETQYF. The full variable domain, its missing parts supplied by reference TRBV5-1 and TRBJ2-5, is KAGVTQTPRYLIKTRGQQVTLSCSPISGHRSVSWYQQTPGQGLQFLFEYFSETQRNKGNFPGRFSGRQFSNSRSEMNVSTLELGDSALYLCASSLEGTSGGETQYFGPGTRLLVL.

The J gene is TRBJ1-4, the V gene TRBV5-1; TRBD1 aligns across 9 bases. Germline CDR1 is SGHRS and CDR2 is YFSETQ. Trimming cost V 4 bases and J 8 bases; bases outside gene matches: 9. The CDR3 consists of 15 residues. CDR3 sequence: CASSGTTGGREKLFF. DNA for the CDR3: TGCGCCAGCAGCGGGACGACAGGGGGGCGGGAAAAACTGTTTTTT.